The sequence of this T cell receptor (beta chain) was determined in a study of Ad26.COV2.S vaccination and SARS-CoV-2 variants. The assay was immunoSEQ multiplex PCR, and TCRdb's table has in-frame clones only and misses some. The sample carries approximately 480,000 clones, around 85% recorded once. CDR1 is SQVTM, CDR2 ANQGSEA, per germline. This CDR3 is built from 15 residues. V gave up 0 bases and J gave up 4 bases, with 16 bases separating them. The treatment is: 15 to 20 received Ad26.COV2.S at low or high dose, single or two shots; several received placebo; per-sample allocation not given. Sample collection was performed on day 63 after the first vaccine or placebo injection.

This receptor was obtained from a person between 18 and 59 years old who received the Ad26.COV2.S COVID-19 vaccine or a placebo. V is TRBV29-1 and J is TRBJ2-7; TRBD1 or TRBD2 may be the D gene (6 bases each). This specimen consisted of peripheral blood, obtained in a trial of Ad26.COV2.S vaccine versus placebo. The CDR3 nucleotides are TGCAGCGTTGAAGATCCGGCTGGGGGGCTATACGAGCAGTACTTC. It yields the protein CSVEDPAGGLYEQYF.